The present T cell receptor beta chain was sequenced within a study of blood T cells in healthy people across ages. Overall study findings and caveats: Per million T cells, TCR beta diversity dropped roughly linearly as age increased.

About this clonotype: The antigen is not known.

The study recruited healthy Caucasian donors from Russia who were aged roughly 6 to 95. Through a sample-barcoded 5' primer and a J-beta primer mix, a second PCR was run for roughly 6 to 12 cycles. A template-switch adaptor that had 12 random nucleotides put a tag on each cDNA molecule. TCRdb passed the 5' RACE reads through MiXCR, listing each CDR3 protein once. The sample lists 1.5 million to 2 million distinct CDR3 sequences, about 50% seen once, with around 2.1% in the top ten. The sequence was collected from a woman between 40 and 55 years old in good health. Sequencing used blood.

Here the CDR3 reads CASSVPLEHEQYF. The CDR3 DNA is TGTGCCAGCAGCGTCCCTCTGGAGCACGAGCAGTACTTC. The V gene is TRBV7-2, the J gene TRBJ2-7; D is uncertain. V was pared by 5 bases and J by 5 bases, with 13 bases between. The CDR3 runs 13 residues. CDR1 SGHTA and CDR2 FQGNSA come from the germline V gene.